Sequencing of this TCR beta chain was carried out in a study of blood T cells in healthy people across ages. CDR3 length: 15 residues. Germline V gene data show CDR1 as ENHRY and CDR2 as SYGVKD. J gave up 5 bases and V 0 bases, and 0 bases lay outside the gene matches. This clonotype was picked up a small number of times. The use of a sample-barcoded 5' primer and a J-beta primer mix characterized a second PCR of roughly 7 to 11 cycles. In TCRdb, the 5' RACE reads were re-called with MiXCR into one record per CDR3 protein. The data show about 1,000,000 distinct CDR3 sequences, 35% to 50% seen once. J is TRBJ2-7 and V is TRBV10-3; 14 bases map to TRBD2. Sequencing used blood. The sequence was obtained from a woman in her sixties in good health. The CDR3, as DNA: TGTGCCATCAGTGAGTCGACTAGCGGGAGGGACGAGCAGTACTTC. This sequence encodes CAISESTSGRDEQYF.